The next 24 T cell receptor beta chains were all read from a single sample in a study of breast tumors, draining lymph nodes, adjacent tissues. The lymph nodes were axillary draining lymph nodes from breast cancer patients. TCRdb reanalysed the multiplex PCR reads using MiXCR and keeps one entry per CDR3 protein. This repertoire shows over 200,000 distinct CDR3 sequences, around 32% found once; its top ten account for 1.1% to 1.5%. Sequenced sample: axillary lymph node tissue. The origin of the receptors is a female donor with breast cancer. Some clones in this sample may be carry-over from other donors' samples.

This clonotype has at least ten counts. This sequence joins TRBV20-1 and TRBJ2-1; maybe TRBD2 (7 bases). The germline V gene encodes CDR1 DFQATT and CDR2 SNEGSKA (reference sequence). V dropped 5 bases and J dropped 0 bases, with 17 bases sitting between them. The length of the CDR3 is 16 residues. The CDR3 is CSAGDGGGSSYNEQFF. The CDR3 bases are TGCAGTGCTGGGGATGGGGGCGGGAGCTCCTACAATGAGCAGTTCTTC.

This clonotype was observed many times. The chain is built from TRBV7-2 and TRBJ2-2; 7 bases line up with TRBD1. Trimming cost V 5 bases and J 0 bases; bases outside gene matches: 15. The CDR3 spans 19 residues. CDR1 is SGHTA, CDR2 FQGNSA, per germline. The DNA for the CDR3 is TGTGCCAGCAGCACACCCATTCGCCCGGGACAGCCGAACACCGGGGAGCTGTTTTTT. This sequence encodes CASSTPIRPGQPNTGELFF.

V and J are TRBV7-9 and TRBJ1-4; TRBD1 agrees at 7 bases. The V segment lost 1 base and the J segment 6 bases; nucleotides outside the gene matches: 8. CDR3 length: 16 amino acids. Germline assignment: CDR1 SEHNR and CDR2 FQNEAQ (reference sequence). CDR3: CASSLETGEVDEKLFF. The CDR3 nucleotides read TGTGCCAGCAGCTTAGAAACAGGGGAAGTGGATGAAAAACTGTTTTTT.

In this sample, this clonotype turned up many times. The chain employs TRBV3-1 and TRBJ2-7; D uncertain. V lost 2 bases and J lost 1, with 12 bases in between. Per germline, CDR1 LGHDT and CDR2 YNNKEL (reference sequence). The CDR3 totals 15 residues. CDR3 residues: CASSQPAPGSYEQYF. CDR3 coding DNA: TGTGCCAGCAGCCAACCTGCCCCGGGTTCCTACGAGCAGTACTTC.

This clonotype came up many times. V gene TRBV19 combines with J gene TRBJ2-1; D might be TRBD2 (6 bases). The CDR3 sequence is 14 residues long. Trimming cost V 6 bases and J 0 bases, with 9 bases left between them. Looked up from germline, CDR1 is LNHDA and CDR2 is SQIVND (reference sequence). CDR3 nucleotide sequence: TGTGCCAGTAGGCGGGGCAGCTCCTACAATGAGCAGTTCTTC. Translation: CASRRGSSYNEQFF.

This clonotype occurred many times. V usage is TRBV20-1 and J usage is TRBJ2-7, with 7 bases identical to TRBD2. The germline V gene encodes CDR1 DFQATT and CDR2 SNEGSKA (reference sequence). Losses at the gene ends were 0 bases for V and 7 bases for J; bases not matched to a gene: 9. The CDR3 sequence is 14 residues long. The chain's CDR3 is CSARDRGRAGEQYF. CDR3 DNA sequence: TGCAGTGCTAGAGATCGAGGGAGGGCGGGTGAGCAGTACTTC.

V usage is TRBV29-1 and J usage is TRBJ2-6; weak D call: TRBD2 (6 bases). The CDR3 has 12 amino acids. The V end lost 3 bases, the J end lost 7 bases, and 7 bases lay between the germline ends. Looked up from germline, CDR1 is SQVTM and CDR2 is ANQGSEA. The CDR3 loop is CSVEEGANVLTF. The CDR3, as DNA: TGCAGCGTTGAGGAGGGAGCCAACGTCCTGACTTTC. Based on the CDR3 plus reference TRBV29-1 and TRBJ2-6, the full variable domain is SAVISQKPSRDICQRGTSLTIQCQVDSQVTMMFWYRQQPGQSLTLIATANQGSEATYESGFVIDKFPISRPNLTFSTLTVSNMSPEDSSIYLCSVEEGANVLTFGAGSRLTVL.

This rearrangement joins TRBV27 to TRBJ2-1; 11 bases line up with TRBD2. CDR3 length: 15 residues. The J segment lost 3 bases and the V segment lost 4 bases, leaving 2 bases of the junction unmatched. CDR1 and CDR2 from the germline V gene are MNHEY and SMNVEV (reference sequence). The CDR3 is CASSSGLADYNEQFF. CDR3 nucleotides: TGTGCCAGCAGTTCGGGACTAGCGGACTACAATGAGCAGTTCTTC.

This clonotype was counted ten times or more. CDR3 sequence reads: CASSFSAGMGYF. Written as DNA, the CDR3 is TGCGCCAGCAGCTTTTCGGCGGGAATGGGGTATTTT. This rearrangement joins TRBV5-1 to TRBJ2-3; possible D gene TRBD2, 6 bases. The V end lost 2 bases, the J end lost 14 bases, and 15 bases lay between the germline ends. The CDR3 has 12 residues. Germline CDR1 reads SGHRS; CDR2 reads YFSETQ.

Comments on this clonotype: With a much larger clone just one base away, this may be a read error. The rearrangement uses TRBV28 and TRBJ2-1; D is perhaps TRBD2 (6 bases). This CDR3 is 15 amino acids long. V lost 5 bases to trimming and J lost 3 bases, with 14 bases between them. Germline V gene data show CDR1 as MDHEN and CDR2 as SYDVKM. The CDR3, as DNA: TGTGCCAGCAGTCCCCGGGACTGGGGCTACAATGAGCAGTTCTTC. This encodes CASSPRDWGYNEQFF.

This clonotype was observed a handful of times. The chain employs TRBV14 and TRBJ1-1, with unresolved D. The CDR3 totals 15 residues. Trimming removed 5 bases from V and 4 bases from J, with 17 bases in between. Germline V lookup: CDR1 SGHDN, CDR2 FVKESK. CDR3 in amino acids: CASSSSFATVTEAFF. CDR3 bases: TGTGCCAGCAGCTCCTCTTTTGCAACAGTCACTGAAGCTTTCTTT.

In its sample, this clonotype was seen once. The CDR3 DNA follows: TGTGCCAGCAGAATCTCTAGCGGCGCCTACGAGCATTTT. Protein sequence: CASRISSGAYEHF. The rearrangement joins TRBV2 to TRBJ1-5; unclear D gene. Germline V gene lookup returns CDR1 SNHLY and CDR2 FYNNEI. V was pared by 6 bases and J by 14 bases, with 20 bases between. The CDR3 is 13 amino acids. Full variable domain (rest looked up from reference TRBV2 and TRBJ1-5): EPEVTQTPSHQVTQMGQEVILRCVPISNHLYFYWYRQILGQKVEFLVSFYNNEISEKSEIFDDQFSVERPDGSNFTLKIRSTKLEDSAMYFCASRISSGAYEHFGDGTRLSIL.

This CDR3 is CASSIASPTYEQYV. The CDR3 DNA is TGTGCCAGCAGCATAGCCAGCCCCACCTACGAGCAGTACGTC. The genes are TRBV11-2 and TRBJ2-7; no definite D call. V was trimmed by 5 bases and J by 2 bases, leaving 13 bases between them. The CDR3 covers 14 residues. Germline values: CDR1 SGHAT, CDR2 FQNNGV.

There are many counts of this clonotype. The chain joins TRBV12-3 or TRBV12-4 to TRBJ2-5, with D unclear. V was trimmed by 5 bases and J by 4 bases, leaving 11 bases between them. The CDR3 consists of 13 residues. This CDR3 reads CASSPLWRETQYF. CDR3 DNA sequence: TGTGCCAGCAGTCCTTTGTGGCGAGAGACCCAGTACTTC.

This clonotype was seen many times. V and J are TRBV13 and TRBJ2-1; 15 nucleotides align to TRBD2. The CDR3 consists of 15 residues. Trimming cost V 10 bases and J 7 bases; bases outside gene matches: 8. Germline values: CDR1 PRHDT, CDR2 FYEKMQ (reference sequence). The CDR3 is CATHLGLAGGNEQFF. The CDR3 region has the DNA TGTGCCACCCACCTGGGACTAGCGGGAGGTAATGAGCAGTTCTTC.

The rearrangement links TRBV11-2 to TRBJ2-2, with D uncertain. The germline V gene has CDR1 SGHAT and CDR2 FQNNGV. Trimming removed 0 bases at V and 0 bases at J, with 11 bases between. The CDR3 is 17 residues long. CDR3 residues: CASSLDMATTNTGELFF. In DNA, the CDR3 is TGTGCCAGCAGCTTAGATATGGCTACGACGAACACCGGGGAGCTGTTTTTT.

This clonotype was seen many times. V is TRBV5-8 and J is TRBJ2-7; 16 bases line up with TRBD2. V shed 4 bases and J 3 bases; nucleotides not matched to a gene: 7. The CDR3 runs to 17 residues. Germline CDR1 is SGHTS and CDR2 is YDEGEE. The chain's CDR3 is CASSLGLAGGGVYEQYF. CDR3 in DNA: TGTGCCAGCAGCCTGGGACTAGCGGGAGGGGGGGTCTACGAGCAGTACTTC.

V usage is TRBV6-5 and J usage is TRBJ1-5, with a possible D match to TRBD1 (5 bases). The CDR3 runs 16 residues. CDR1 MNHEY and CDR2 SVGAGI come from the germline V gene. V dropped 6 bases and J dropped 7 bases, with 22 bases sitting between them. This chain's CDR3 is CASRTVAGRSEQPQHF. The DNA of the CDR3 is TGTGCCAGCAGAACAGTAGCGGGACGGAGTGAGCAGCCCCAGCATTTT.

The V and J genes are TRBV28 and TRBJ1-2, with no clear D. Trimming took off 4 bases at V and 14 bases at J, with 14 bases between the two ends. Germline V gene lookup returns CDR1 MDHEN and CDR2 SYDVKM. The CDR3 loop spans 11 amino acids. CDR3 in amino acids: CASSSPTLRTF. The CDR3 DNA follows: TGTGCCAGCAGTTCCCCCACACTACGGACCTTC.

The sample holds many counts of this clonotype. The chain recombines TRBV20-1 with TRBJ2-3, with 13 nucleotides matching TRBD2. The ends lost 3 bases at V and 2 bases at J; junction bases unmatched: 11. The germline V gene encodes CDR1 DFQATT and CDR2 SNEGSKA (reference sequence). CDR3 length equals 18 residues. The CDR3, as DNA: TGCAGTGCTAGCCCCTTCCCGGGACTAGCGGGAAACACAGATACGCAGTATTTT. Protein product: CSASPFPGLAGNTDTQYF.

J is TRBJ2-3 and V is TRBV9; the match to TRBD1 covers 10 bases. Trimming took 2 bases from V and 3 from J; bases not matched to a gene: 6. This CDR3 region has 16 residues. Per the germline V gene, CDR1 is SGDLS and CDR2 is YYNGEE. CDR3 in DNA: TGTGCCAGCAGCGTCTTACCGGGACAGGGGACAGATACGCAGTATTTT. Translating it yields CASSVLPGQGTDTQYF.

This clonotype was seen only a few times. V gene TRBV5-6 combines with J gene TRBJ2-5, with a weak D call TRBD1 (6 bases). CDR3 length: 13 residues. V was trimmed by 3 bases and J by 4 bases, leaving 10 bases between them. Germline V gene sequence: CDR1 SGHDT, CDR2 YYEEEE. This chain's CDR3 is CASSSRQAETQYF. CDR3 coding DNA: TGTGCCAGCAGCTCCCGACAGGCAGAGACCCAGTACTTC.

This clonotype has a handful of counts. The DNA for the CDR3 is TGTGCCAGCAGCTCCCACAAGGGCCCAAACTATGGCTACACCTTC. This sequence encodes CASSSHKGPNYGYTF. This rearrangement joins TRBV5-5 to TRBJ1-2; D gene uncertain. V lost 3 bases and J 2 bases, leaving 14 bases between the germline ends. The CDR3 has 15 residues. Germline CDR1 reads SGHKS; CDR2 reads YYEKEE (reference sequence). Drawing the rest from reference TRBV5-5 and TRBJ1-2, the complete variable domain is DAGVTQSPTHLIKTRGQQVTLRCSPISGHKSVSWYQQVLGQGPQFIFQYYEKEERGRGNFPDRFSARQFPNYSSELNVNALLLGDSALYLCASSSHKGPNYGYTFGSGTRLTVV.

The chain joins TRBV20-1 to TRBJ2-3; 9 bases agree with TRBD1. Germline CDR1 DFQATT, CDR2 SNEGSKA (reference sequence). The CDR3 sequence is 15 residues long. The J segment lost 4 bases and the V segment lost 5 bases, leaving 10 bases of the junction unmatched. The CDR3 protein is CSASPGQGFPDTQYF. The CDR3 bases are TGCAGTGCTTCACCGGGACAGGGATTCCCAGATACGCAGTATTTT.